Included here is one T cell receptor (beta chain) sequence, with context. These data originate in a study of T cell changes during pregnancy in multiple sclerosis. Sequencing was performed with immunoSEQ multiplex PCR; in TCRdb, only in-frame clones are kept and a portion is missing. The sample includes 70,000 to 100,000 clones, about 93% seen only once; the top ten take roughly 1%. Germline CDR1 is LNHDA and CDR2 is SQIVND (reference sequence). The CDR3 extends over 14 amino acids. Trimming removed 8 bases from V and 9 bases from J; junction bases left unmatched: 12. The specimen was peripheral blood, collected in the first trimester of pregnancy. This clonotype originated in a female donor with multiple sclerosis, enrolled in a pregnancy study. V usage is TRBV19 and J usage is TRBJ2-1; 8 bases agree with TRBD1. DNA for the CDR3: TGTGCCAGTGTACGGACAGGGCGCGGAGGTGAGCAGTTCTTC. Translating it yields CASVRTGRGGEQFF.